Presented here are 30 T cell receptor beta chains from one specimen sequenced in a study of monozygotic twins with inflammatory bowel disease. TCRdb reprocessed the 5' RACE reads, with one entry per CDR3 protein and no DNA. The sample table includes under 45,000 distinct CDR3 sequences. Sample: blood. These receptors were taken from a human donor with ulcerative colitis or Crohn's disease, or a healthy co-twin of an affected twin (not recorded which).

The CDR3 loop is CASSPHGTTEAFF. V usage is TRBV2 and J usage is TRBJ1-1. The CDR3 contains 13 residues. Per germline, CDR1 SNHLY and CDR2 FYNNEI.

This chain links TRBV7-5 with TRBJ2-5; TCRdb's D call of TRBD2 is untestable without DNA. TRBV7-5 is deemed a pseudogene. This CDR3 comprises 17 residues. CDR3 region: CISVSEAGRKGEETQYF.

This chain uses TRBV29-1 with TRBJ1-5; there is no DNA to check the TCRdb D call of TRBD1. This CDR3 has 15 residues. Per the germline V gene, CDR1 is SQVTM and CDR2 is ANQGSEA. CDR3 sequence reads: CSVVTGTIPNQPQHF.

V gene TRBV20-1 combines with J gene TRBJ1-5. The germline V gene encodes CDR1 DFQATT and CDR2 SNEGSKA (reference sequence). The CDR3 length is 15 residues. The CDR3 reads CSAPSVSYSNQPQHF.

The CDR3 sequence: CASSLKRGLEQYF. This rearrangement joins TRBV7-3 to TRBJ2-7. CDR1 is SGHTA and CDR2 is FQGTGA in the germline V gene. The CDR3 has 13 amino acids.

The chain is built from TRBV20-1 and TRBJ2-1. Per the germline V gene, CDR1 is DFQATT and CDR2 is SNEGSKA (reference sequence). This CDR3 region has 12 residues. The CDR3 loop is CSARAQFNEQFF.

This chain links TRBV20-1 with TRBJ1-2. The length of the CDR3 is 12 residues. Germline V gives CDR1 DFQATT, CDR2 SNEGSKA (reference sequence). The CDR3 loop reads CSAIGANYGYTF.

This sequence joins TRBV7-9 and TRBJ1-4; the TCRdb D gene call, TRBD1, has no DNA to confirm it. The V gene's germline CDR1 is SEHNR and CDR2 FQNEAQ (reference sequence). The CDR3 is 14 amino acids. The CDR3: CASSTTGGVEKLFF.

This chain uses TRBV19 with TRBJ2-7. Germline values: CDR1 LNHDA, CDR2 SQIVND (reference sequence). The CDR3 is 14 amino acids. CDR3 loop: CASSGHRSTYEQYF.

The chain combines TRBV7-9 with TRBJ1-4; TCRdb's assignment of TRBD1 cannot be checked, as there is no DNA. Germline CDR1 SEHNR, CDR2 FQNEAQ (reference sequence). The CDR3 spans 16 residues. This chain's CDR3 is CASSQNLGQGGEKLFF. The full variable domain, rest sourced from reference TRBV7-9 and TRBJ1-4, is DTGVSQNPRHKITKRGQNVTFRCDPISEHNRLYWYRQTLGQGPEFLTYFQNEAQLEKSRLLSDRFSAERPKGSFSTLEIQRTEQGDSAMYLCASSQNLGQGGEKLFFGSGTQLSVL.

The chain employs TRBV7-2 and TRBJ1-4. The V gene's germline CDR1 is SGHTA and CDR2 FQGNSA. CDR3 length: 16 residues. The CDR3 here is CASSPGWGTQNEKLFF. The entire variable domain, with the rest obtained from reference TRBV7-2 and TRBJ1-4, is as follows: GAGVSQSPSNKVTEKGKDVELRCDPISGHTALYWYRQSLGQGLEFLIYFQGNSAPDKSGLPSDRFSAERTGGSVSTLTIQRTQQEDSAVYLCASSPGWGTQNEKLFFGSGTQLSVL.

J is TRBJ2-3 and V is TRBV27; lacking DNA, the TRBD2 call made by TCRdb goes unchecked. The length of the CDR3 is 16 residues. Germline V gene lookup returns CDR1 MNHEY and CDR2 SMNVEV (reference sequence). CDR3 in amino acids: CASSFLAGGSTDTQYF.

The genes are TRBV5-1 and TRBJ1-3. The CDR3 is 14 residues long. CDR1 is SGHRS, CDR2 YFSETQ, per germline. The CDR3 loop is CASSLDTLGNTIYF.

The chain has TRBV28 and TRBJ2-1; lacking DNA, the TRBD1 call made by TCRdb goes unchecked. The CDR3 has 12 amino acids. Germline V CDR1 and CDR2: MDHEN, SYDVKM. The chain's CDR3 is CASTPGKFEQFF.

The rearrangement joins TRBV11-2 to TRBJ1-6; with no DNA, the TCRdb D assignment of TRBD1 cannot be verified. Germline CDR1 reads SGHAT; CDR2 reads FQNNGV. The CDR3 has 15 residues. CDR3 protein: CASSIEPGIRSPLHF.

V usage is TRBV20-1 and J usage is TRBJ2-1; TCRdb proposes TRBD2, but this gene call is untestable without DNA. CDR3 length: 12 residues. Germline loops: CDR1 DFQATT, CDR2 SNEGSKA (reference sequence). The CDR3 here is CSAKTSTDEQFF.

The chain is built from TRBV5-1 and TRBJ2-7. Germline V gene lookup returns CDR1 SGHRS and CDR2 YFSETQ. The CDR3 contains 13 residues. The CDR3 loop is CASSPLSSYEQYF.

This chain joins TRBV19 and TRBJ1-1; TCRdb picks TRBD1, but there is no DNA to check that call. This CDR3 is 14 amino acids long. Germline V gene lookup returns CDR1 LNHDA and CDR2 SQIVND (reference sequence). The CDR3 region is CVTSEQAAPTEAFF.

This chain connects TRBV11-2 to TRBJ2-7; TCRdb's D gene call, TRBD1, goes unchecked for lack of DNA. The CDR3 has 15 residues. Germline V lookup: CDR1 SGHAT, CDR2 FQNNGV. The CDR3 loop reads CASSSRDRGIDEQYF.

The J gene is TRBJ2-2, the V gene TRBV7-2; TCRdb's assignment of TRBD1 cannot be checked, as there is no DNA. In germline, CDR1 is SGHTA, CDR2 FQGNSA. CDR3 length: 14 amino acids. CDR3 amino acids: CASSEGGPSGELFF. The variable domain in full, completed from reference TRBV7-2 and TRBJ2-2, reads GAGVSQSPSNKVTEKGKDVELRCDPISGHTALYWYRQSLGQGLEFLIYFQGNSAPDKSGLPSDRFSAERTGGSVSTLTIQRTQQEDSAVYLCASSEGGPSGELFFGEGSRLTVL.

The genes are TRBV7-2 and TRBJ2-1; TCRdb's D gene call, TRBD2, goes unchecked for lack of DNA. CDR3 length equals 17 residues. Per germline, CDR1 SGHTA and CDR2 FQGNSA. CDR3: CASSPRLAGGPVGEQFF.

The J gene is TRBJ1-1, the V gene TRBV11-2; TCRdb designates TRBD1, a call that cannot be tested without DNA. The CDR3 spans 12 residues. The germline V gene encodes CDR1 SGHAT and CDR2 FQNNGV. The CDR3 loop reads CASSLEGGAAFF.

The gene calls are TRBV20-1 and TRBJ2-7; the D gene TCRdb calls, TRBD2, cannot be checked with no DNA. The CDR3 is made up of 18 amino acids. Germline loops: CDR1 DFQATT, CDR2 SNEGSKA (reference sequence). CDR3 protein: CSAHGSRGGDSEGLEQYF.

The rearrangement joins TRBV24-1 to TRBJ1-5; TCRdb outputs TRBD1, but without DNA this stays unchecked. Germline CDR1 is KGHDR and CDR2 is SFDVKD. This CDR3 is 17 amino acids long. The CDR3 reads CATSDGRLGGGNQPQHF.

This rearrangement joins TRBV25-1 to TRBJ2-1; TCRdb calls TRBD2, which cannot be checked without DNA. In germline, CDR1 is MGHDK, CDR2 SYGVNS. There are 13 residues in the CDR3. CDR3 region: CASAGGSYNEQFF.

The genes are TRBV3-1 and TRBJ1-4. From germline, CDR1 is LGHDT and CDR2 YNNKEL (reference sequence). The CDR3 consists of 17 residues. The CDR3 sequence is CASSQVSYSATNEKLFF. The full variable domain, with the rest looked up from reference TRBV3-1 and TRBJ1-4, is DTAVSQTPKYLVTQMGNDKSIKCEQNLGHDTMYWYKQDSKKFLKIMFSYNNKELIINETVPNRFSPKSPDKAHLNLHINSLELGDSAVYFCASSQVSYSATNEKLFFGSGTQLSVL.

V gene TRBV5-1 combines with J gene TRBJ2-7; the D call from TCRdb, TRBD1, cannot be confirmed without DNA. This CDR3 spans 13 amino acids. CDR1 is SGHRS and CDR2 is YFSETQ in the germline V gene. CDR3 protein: CASSLGGSGEQYF.

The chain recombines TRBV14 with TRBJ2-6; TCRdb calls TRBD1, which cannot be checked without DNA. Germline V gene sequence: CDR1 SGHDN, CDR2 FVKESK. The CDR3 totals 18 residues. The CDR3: CASSQGPRGITGANVLTF.

The CDR3 region is CASSPTSGSSDTQYF. The rearrangement joins TRBV12-3 or TRBV12-4 to TRBJ2-3; the TRBD2 assignment by TCRdb is unverifiable without DNA. There are 15 residues in the CDR3.

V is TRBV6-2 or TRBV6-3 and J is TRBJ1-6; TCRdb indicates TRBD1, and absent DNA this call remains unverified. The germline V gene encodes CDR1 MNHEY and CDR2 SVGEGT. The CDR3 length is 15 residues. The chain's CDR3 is CASSELRGIESPLHF.